A selection of T cell receptor beta chains follows, all from one sample in a study of T-cell reconstitution after alpha-beta-depleted transplantation in children. Using its own MiXCR run on the PCR reads, TCRdb lists one record per CDR3 protein. The sample carries hundreds of thousands of distinct CDR3 sequences, over 15% recorded once. The material was PBMCs, mostly from graft donor cells, obtained 360 days after TCRalphabeta/CD19-depleted stem cell transplant. The receptors here all came from a male patient between 2 and 10 years old who had a stem cell transplant for acute lymphoblastic leukemia, so the T cells may come from the graft donor. CDR3s include the opening cysteine and the closing phenylalanine or tryptophan. The D gene is left open where the match is weak. Expanded clones are given a class, and other clones once, few, many or no size at all.

V	size	J	D	CDR3
TRBV7-9	NA	TRBJ2-6	NA	CASSSPLGANVLTF
TRBV5-1	NA	TRBJ2-7	TRBD1	CASSLEWTGNYEQYF
TRBV7-2	NA	TRBJ1-2	NA	CASSSGNYGYTF
TRBV20-1	NA	TRBJ2-2	NA	CCASNRRFNTGELFF
TRBV29-1	NA	TRBJ2-7	NA	CSVGVGYEQYF
TRBV4-1	NA	TRBJ2-1	NA	CASSAALASLGEQFF
TRBV9	few	TRBJ2-2	TRBD2	CASSAPLAGENTGELFF
TRBV20-1	NA	TRBJ1-3	NA	CSAALDSGNTIYF
TRBV28	NA	TRBJ1-2	TRBD1	CAGQGALRNGYTF
TRBV4-3	few	TRBJ1-4	TRBD1	CASSQDSTGTGNEKLFF
TRBV20-1	many	TRBJ1-1	NA	CSARGSLNTEAFF
TRBV7-9	NA	TRBJ2-5	NA	CASSLAQRRDQETQYF
TRBV4-3	few	TRBJ2-2	NA	CASSQDPGGTPTGELFF
TRBV20-1	few	TRBJ1-1	NA	CSARLGMNTEAFF
TRBV29-1	NA	TRBJ2-7	NA	CSVVTGWTYEQYF
TRBV11-2	NA	TRBJ1-1	NA	CASSFPDPQEFRAWNTEAFF
TRBV12-3/TRBV12-4	few	TRBJ1-5	NA	CASSSGEDGNQPQHF
TRBV29-1	few	TRBJ1-2	NA	CSVEGRDYGYTF
TRBV20-1	few	TRBJ2-5	NA	CSATDRPQETQYF
TRBV7-2	NA	TRBJ1-1	NA	CASSPRENTEAFF
TRBV20-1	NA	TRBJ1-1	NA	CSARTAAAFF
TRBV12-3/TRBV12-4	many	TRBJ1-4	NA	CASRAERGREKLFF
TRBV12-3/TRBV12-4	NA	TRBJ2-5	NA	CASSFPPGETQYF
TRBV15	once	TRBJ2-2	NA	CGTSRDIAGGTGELFF
TRBV3-1	few	TRBJ2-1	TRBD2	CASSTVRDSAGGISYNEQFF
TRBV6-2/TRBV6-3	NA	TRBJ2-1	NA	CTCSLGQLSGKGVGEQFF
TRBV7-6	many	TRBJ2-7	NA	CASSLGTESYEQYF
TRBV7-2	few	TRBJ2-7	TRBD2	CASSNNPGLAGGEQYF
TRBV4-3	NA	TRBJ2-7	NA	CASSPSWGASVEQYF
TRBV5-3	NA	TRBJ1-1	TRBD1	CARSLGYRGTEAFF
TRBV20-1	NA	TRBJ2-5	NA	CSASLGRQETQYF
TRBV6-5	few	TRBJ1-6	NA	CASSYSTDRFNSPLHF
TRBV7-6	NA	TRBJ2-1	NA	CASSLTLAGMRYNEQFF
TRBV18	NA	TRBJ2-3	TRBD2	CASSPIAGTDTQYF
TRBV27	NA	TRBJ2-1	TRBD2	CASSQRGGAYNEQFF
TRBV6-5	NA	TRBJ2-1	NA	CASRGRRDSNEQFF
TRBV20-1	NA	TRBJ1-6	NA	CSARDQGGGSPLHF
TRBV10-3	few	TRBJ2-7	TRBD1	CAISLGSTGALYEQYF
TRBV29-1	few	TRBJ2-1	NA	CSVEGWLARYNEQFF
TRBV29-1	many	TRBJ2-7	TRBD1	CSATGTGFHEQYF
TRBV4-2	few	TRBJ1-5	TRBD1	CASSQGQGRSGSQPQHF
TRBV6-1	few	TRBJ1-6	TRBD1	CASSETGNNSPLHF
TRBV12-3/TRBV12-4	few	TRBJ2-7	NA	CASRPRRSYEQYF
TRBV7-9	many	TRBJ1-3	TRBD1	CASSPPSGQGGNTIYF
TRBV12-3/TRBV12-4	NA	TRBJ2-2	NA	CASSPFRGRTAGELFF
TRBV7-2	NA	TRBJ1-3	TRBD1	CASSLDTGAGNTIYF
TRBV4-1	NA	TRBJ2-1	TRBD2	CASSQEGPGLAGLYNEQFF
TRBV18	NA	TRBJ2-6	NA	CASSGTEGANVLTF
TRBV5-5	NA	TRBJ2-1	NA	CASSQGFSSYNEQFF
TRBV6-5	NA	TRBJ2-7	TRBD2	CASSYFLTSGGHEQYF
TRBV14	NA	TRBJ2-7	NA	CASSQDWPGPYEQYF
TRBV10-3	NA	TRBJ2-1	NA	CAISESSLAVYF
TRBV5-1	NA	TRBJ2-7	TRBD2	CASSRGDVAEQYF